This is a list of T cell receptor beta chains from one sample in a study of blood T cells in healthy people across ages. TCRdb itself ran the 5' RACE reads through MiXCR, one entry per CDR3 protein. The table has about 380,000 distinct CDR3 sequences, approximately 52% seen once; the top ten hold 45% to 55%. Specimen: blood. These receptors were obtained from a man aged 55 to 70 in good health. The CDR3 runs from the conserved cysteine through the conserved F or W. The D gene is left open where the match is weak. Only part of the rows carry a size: once, few, many, or a class if the clone is expanded.

>TRBD1|.|TRBJ2-2|TRBV5-5
CASSPGRGQGITGELFF
TGTGCCAGCAGCCCTGGGCGGGGACAGGGCATCACCGGGGAGCTGTTTTTT
>.|.|TRBJ1-6|TRBV5-1
CASSLAPGMANSPLHF
TGCGCCAGCAGCTTGGCGCCGGGTATGGCGAATTCACCCCTCCACTTT
>TRBD2|.|TRBJ2-7|TRBV30
CAWSGPGGYEQYF
TGTGCCTGGAGTGGACCGGGAGGGTACGAGCAGTACTTC
>TRBD1|.|TRBJ2-7|TRBV6-2/TRBV6-3
CASSSDRDRLDYEQYF
TGTGCCAGCAGTTCTGACCGGGACAGGCTTGACTACGAGCAGTACTTC
>TRBD1|.|TRBJ1-4|TRBV12-3/TRBV12-4
CASSPQGAANEKLFF
TGTGCCAGCAGCCCACAGGGGGCCGCTAATGAAAAACTGTTTTTT
>TRBD2|.|TRBJ2-1|TRBV20-1
CSARDRTSGGAYNEQFF
TGCAGTGCTAGAGATAGGACTAGCGGGGGGGCCTACAATGAGCAGTTCTTC
>.|.|TRBJ1-1|TRBV12-3/TRBV12-4
CASSPPGTEAFF
TGTGCCAGCAGTCCCCCAGGCACTGAAGCTTTCTTT
>.|.|TRBJ2-2|TRBV6-2/TRBV6-3
CASSYRGRTGELFF
TGTGCCAGCAGTTACCGAGGGCGCACCGGGGAGCTGTTTTTT
>TRBD2|.|TRBJ2-7|TRBV4-3
CASGRGSGEQYF
TGCGCCAGCGGCCGCGGGAGTGGCGAGCAGTACTTC
>TRBD2|few|TRBJ2-7|TRBV6-2/TRBV6-3
CASSLTSGSSYEQYF
TGTGCCAGCAGCCTCACTAGCGGGAGTTCCTACGAGCAGTACTTT
>.|.|TRBJ1-2|TRBV4-1
CASSQGSDLWGYTF
TGCGCCAGCAGCCAAGGCTCGGATTTGTGGGGCTACACCTTC
>.|many|TRBJ1-2|TRBV29-1
CSVNGQGRTRGLGGYTF
TGCAGCGTCAACGGACAAGGCCGGACAAGGGGACTGGGGGGCTACACCTTC
>TRBD1|.|TRBJ2-7|TRBV7-2
CASSFGTGPCEQYF
TGTGCCAGCAGCTTCGGGACAGGGCCTTGCGAGCAGTACTTC
>TRBD1|once|TRBJ2-5|TRBV14
CASSQRGRDRGNEQYF
TGTGCCAGCAGCCAAAGGGGTCGGGACAGGGGAAATGAGCAGTACTTC
>TRBD2|.|TRBJ2-4|TRBV6-1
CASTKPIGPGGRNIQYF
TGTGCCAGCACTAAACCGATTGGCCCGGGAGGCCGAAACATTCAGTACTTC
>TRBD1|.|TRBJ1-2|TRBV4-3
CASSPWDRGQGGYTF
TGCGCCAGCAGCCCCTGGGACAGGGGGCAGGGTGGCTACACCTTC
>.|.|TRBJ2-3|TRBV7-3
CASSQELTDTQYF
TGTGCCAGCAGTCAGGAATTAACAGATACGCAGTATTTT
>.|.|TRBJ2-2|TRBV28
CASLDSNTGELFF
TGTGCCAGCCTGGACTCCAACACCGGGGAGCTGTTTTTT
>TRBD2|.|TRBJ2-1|TRBV27
CASSLDPAGGNNEQFF
TGTGCCAGCAGCTTGGACCCAGCGGGAGGAAACAATGAGCAGTTCTTC
>TRBD1|.|TRBJ2-4|TRBV11-3
CASSPGGAANIQYF
TGTGCCAGCAGCCCAGGGGGAGCTGCAAACATTCAGTACTTC
>TRBD2|.|TRBJ2-5|TRBV11-2
CASSLAPLAGETQYF
TGTGCCAGCAGCTTAGCCCCACTAGCGGGGGAGACCCAGTACTTC
>.|.|TRBJ2-5|TRBV20-1
CSAPHTQDQETQYF
TGCAGTGCTCCGCATACACAAGACCAAGAGACCCAGTACTTC
>.|.|TRBJ2-3|TRBV14
CASSKGPPRADTQYF
TGTGCCAGCAGCAAGGGACCCCCAAGGGCAGATACGCAGTATTTT
>.|.|TRBJ1-5|TRBV20-1
CSASSGFNQPQHF
TGCAGTGCTAGCTCTGGTTTCAATCAGCCCCAGCATTTT
>TRBD2|once|TRBJ2-1|TRBV12-3/TRBV12-4
CASIELAGGTEFF
TGTGCCAGCATCGAACTAGCGGGGGGGACGGAGTTCTTC
>TRBD2|once|TRBJ2-3|TRBV11-2
CASSSERTSGGLKSDTQYF
TGTGCCAGCAGTTCAGAGCGGACTAGCGGGGGACTGAAATCAGATACGCAGTATTTT
>.|.|TRBJ2-1|TRBV27
CASSPPPYNEQFF
TGTGCCAGCAGTCCTCCCCCCTACAATGAGCAGTTCTTC
>.|.|TRBJ1-5|TRBV4-1
CASSLPGANQPQHF
TGCGCCAGCAGCCTCCCAGGGGCAAATCAGCCCCAGCATTTT
>.|few|TRBJ1-2|TRBV10-2
CASRAAGDNGYTF
TGCGCCAGCCGAGCGGCAGGGGACAATGGCTACACCTTC
>TRBD2|many|TRBJ2-7|TRBV28
CASLTAGRSGYEQYF
TGTGCCAGCCTAACCGCCGGGAGGAGTGGTTACGAGCAGTACTTC
>.|few|TRBJ2-3|TRBV20-1
CSATTVSPGTQYF
TGCAGTGCTACCACAGTCTCCCCGGGTACGCAGTATTTT
>TRBD1|.|TRBJ2-7|TRBV6-6
CASSKTGGDEQYF
TGTGCCAGCAGTAAGACAGGGGGGGACGAGCAGTACTTC
>.|.|TRBJ1-1|TRBV5-1
CASSPRARNTEAFF
TGCGCCAGCAGCCCCCGTGCCCGGAACACTGAAGCTTTCTTT
>TRBD2|.|TRBJ2-1|TRBV7-2
CASSYGGSTNNEQFF
TGTGCCAGCAGCTACGGCGGGAGTACCAACAATGAGCAGTTCTTC
>.|.|TRBJ1-2|TRBV25-1
CASSGAGRRVYGYTF
TGTGCCAGCAGTGGGGCAGGGCGCCGGGTCTATGGCTACACCTTC
>TRBD2|.|TRBJ2-3|TRBV24-1
CATSDLTGRADSDTQYF
TGTGCCACCAGTGATTTGACCGGGAGGGCCGACTCCGATACGCAGTATTTT
>.|.|TRBJ1-2|TRBV7-2
CASSLMARGGSGGYTF
TGTGCCAGCAGCTTAATGGCCCGCGGGGGGTCAGGTGGCTACACCTTC
>.|many|TRBJ2-6|TRBV20-1
CSARGVGANVLTF
TGCAGTGCTAGAGGGGTAGGGGCCAACGTCCTGACTTTC
>.|.|TRBJ2-5|TRBV29-1
CSVECIQETQYF
TGCAGCGTTGAGTGCATACAAGAGACCCAGTACTTC
>.|.|TRBJ2-7|TRBV5-1
CASSLVAGSTYEQYF
TGCGCCAGCAGCTTGGTAGCCGGGAGTACTTACGAGCAGTACTTC
>.|.|TRBJ1-2|TRBV12-3/TRBV12-4
CASSLTTNYGYTF
TGTGCCAGCAGTCTGACCACTAACTATGGCTACACCTTC
>TRBD1|.|TRBJ1-2|TRBV20-1
CSARQGARGYTF
TGCAGTGCTAGGCAGGGGGCGCGGGGCTACACCTTC
>TRBD1|.|TRBJ1-4|TRBV20-1
CSAALRTGGVNEKLFF
TGCAGTGCCGCGCTCCGAACAGGGGGCGTTAATGAAAAACTGTTTTTT
>TRBD1|.|TRBJ1-2|TRBV7-3
CASSLTRQGGYTF
TGTGCCAGCAGCTTAACTAGACAGGGAGGCTACACCTTC
>.|.|TRBJ2-5|TRBV7-9
CASSFTLDQYF
TGTGCCAGCAGCTTTACACTAGACCAGTACTTC
>TRBD2|.|TRBJ2-5|TRBV2
CACSGTSGGETQYF
TGTGCCTGCAGTGGAACTAGCGGCGGGGAGACCCAGTACTTC
>.|.|TRBJ1-1|TRBV20-1
CSASPMVTRGTEAFF
TGCAGTGCTAGTCCCATGGTAACGAGGGGCACTGAAGCTTTCTTT
>TRBD2|.|TRBJ2-4|TRBV20-1
CSAPRGSSGETIAKNIQYF
TGCAGTGCTCCCCGGGGGTCTAGCGGTGAAACCATAGCCAAAAACATTCAGTACTTC